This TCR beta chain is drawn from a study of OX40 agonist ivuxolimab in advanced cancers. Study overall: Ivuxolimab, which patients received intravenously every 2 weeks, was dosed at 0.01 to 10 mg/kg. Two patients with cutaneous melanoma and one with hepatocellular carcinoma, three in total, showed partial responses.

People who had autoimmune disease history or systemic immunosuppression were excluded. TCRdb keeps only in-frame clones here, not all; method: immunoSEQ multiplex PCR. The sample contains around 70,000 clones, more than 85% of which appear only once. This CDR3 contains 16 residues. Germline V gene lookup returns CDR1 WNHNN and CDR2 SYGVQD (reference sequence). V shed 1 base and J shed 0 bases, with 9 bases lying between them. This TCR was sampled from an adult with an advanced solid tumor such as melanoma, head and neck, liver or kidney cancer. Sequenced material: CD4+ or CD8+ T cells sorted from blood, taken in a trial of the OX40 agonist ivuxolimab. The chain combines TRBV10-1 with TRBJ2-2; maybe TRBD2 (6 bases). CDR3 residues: CASSEWREANTGELFF. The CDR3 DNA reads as TGCGCCAGCAGTGAGTGGAGGGAAGCGAACACCGGGGAGCTGTTTTTT.